The 11 T cell receptor beta chains listed next were all sequenced from one sample in a study of identical twins. Via MiXCR, TCRdb re-called the 5' RACE reads, giving one row per CDR3 protein. The repertoire includes more than 1.5 million distinct CDR3 sequences, around 29% of them detected once, and roughly 0.3% sits in the top ten. The sample consisted of cord blood. The receptors originated from a newborn girl in good health.

V is TRBV6-5 and J is TRBJ2-2; unclear D gene. This CDR3 spans 12 amino acids. Germline values: CDR1 MNHEY, CDR2 SVGAGI. Trimming took off 0 bases at V and 8 bases at J, with 4 bases between the two ends. CDR3 DNA sequence: TGTGCCAGCAGTTACTCACAGGGGGAGCTGTTTTTT. This sequence encodes CASSYSQGELFF.

The chain uses TRBV20-1 and TRBJ2-7, with 7 bases aligning to TRBD2. This CDR3 has 14 residues. The junction had 9 bases not matched to a gene; V was cut back by 4 bases and J by 3 bases. The germline gives CDR1 DFQATT, CDR2 SNEGSKA (reference sequence). CDR3 sequence reads: CSAIGSGTVYEQYF. DNA for the CDR3: TGCAGTGCTATTGGAAGCGGGACCGTCTACGAGCAGTACTTC.

The rearrangement links TRBV30 to TRBJ1-4; TRBD1 might be the D (6 bases). V lost 3 bases, J lost 8 bases, and 10 bases lay in between. CDR3 length: 12 amino acids. The germline V gene encodes CDR1 GTSNPN and CDR2 SVGIG (reference sequence). The CDR3 DNA is TGTGCCTGGAGCGGGACACTAGAAAAACTGTTTTTT. This gives the protein CAWSGTLEKLFF.

The chain employs TRBV6-1 and TRBJ2-3; 12 bases agree with TRBD2. Per the germline V gene, CDR1 is MNHNS and CDR2 is SASEGT. J gave up 5 bases and V 3 bases, and 3 bases lay outside the gene matches. CDR3 length: 15 residues. The CDR3, as DNA: TGTGCCAGCAGTGATGTGACTAGCGGGAGAGATACGCAGTATTTT. Protein product: CASSDVTSGRDTQYF.

With regard to this clonotype: One base away lies a much larger clone, so this may be a sequencing read error. The CDR3 coding sequence is TGTGCCAGCAGTTACTCGGAGTTAACAGGAGGGGCAGATACGCAGTATTTT. The encoded protein is CASSYSELTGGADTQYF. V gene TRBV6-6 combines with J gene TRBJ2-3, with TRBD2 as a possible D gene (6 bases). The CDR3 is 17 residues long. The germline V gene has CDR1 MNHNY and CDR2 SVGAGI (reference sequence). Trimming shortened V by 0 bases and J by 4 bases, and 17 bases separated the two germline ends.

This chain uses TRBV6-5 with TRBJ2-5; 14 bases line up with TRBD2. Germline CDR1 reads MNHEY; CDR2 reads SVGAGI. V gave up 2 bases and J gave up 5 bases; unmatched junction bases: 4. CDR3 length equals 16 residues. As DNA, the CDR3 is TGTGCCAGCAGTTACCAGGGACTAGCGGGAGATGAGACCCAGTACTTC. This encodes CASSYQGLAGDETQYF.

Of note for this clonotype: Compared with germline, one end of the junction differs, possibly owing to a read error. This sequence joins TRBV12-3 or TRBV12-4 and TRBJ2-3, with no clear D. CDR3 length equals 14 residues. CDR3 amino acids: CASSLTSRTDMQYF. DNA of the CDR3: TGTGCCAGCAGTTTGACATCTAGAACAGATATGCAGTATTTT.

This clonotype occurred a few times. The V and J genes are TRBV12-3 or TRBV12-4 and TRBJ1-2; TRBD1 agrees at 10 bases. The CDR3 has 16 amino acids. Trimming took 4 bases from V and 5 from J; bases not matched to a gene: 10. In DNA, the CDR3 is TGTGCCAGCAGTTCGTTGGGACAGGGGAAGGGATATGGCTACACCTTC. Its translation is CASSSLGQGKGYGYTF.

The rearrangement uses TRBV6-1 and TRBJ1-2; D is perhaps TRBD1 (5 bases). The V gene lost 0 bases and the J gene lost 8 bases, with 16 bases spanning the gap. The CDR3 contains 15 residues. Germline CDR1 reads MNHNS; CDR2 reads SASEGT. The CDR3 loop is CASSEAYGHGDGYTF. In DNA, the CDR3 is TGTGCCAGCAGTGAAGCTTACGGACACGGTGACGGCTACACCTTC.

A few counts support this clonotype. V usage is TRBV12-3 or TRBV12-4 and J usage is TRBJ2-1, with 12 bases lining up with TRBD2. CDR3 length equals 16 residues. After removal of 5 bases from V and 9 bases from J, the junction contained 11 bases not matched to a gene. CDR3 residues: CASSQYWTSGDPEQFF. As DNA, the CDR3 is TGTGCCAGCAGTCAATATTGGACTAGCGGGGACCCTGAGCAGTTCTTC.

The chain joins TRBV4-1 to TRBJ2-3; TRBD2 agrees at 7 bases. Germline V gene lookup returns CDR1 MGHRA and CDR2 YSYEKL. V was clipped by 0 bases and J by 3 bases; unmatched bases: 9. The CDR3 covers 17 residues. CDR3 bases: TGCGCCAGCAGCCAAGATGGCGCGGGAGAGCTGACAGATACGCAGTATTTT. Translated, it gives CASSQDGAGELTDTQYF.